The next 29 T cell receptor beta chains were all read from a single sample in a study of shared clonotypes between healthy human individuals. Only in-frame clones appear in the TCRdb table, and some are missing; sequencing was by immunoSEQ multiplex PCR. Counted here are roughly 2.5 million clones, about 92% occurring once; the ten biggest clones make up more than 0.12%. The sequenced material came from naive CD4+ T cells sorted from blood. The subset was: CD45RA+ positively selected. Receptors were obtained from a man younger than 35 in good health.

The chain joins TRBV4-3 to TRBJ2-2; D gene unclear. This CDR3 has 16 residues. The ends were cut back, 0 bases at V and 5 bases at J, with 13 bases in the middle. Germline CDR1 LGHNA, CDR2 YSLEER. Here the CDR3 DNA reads TGCGCCAGCAGCCAAGAGGCCGGGTCTTTAACCGGGGAGCTGTTTTTT. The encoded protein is CASSQEAGSLTGELFF.

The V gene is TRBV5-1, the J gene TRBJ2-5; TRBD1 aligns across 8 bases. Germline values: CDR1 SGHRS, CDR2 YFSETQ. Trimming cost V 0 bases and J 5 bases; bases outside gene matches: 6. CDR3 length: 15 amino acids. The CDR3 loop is CASSLEGQEVETQYF. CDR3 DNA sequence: TGCGCCAGCAGCTTGGAGGGACAGGAGGTGGAGACCCAGTACTTC.

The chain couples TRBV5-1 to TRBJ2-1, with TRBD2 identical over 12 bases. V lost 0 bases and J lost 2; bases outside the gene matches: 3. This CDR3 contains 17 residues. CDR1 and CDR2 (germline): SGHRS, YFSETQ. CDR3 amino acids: CASSLEASGRAYNEQFF. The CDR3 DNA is TGCGCCAGCAGCTTGGAGGCTAGCGGGAGGGCCTACAATGAGCAGTTCTTC.

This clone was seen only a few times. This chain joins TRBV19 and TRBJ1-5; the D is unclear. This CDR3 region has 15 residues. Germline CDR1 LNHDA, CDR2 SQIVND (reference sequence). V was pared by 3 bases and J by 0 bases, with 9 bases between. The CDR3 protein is CASSIWFYSNQPQHF. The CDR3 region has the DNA TGTGCCAGTAGTATTTGGTTTTATAGCAATCAGCCCCAGCATTTT.

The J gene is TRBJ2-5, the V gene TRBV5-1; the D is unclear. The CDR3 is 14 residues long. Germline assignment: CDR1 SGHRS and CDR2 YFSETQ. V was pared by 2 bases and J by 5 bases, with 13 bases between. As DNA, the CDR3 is TGCGCCAGCAGCTTCGGTTTGGATTTGGAGACCCAGTACTTC. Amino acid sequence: CASSFGLDLETQYF.

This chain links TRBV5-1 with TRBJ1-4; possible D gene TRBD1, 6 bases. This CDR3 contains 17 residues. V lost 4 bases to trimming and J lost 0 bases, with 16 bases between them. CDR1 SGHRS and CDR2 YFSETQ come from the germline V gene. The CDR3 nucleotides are TGCGCCAGCAGCCTGGAAGCCCGACAGGCAACTAATGAAAAACTGTTTTTT. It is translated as CASSLEARQATNEKLFF.

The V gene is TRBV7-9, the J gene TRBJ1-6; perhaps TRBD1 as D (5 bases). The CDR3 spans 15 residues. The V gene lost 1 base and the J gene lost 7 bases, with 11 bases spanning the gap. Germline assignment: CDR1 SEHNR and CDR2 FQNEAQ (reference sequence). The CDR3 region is CASSLVQGPNSPLHF. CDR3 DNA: TGTGCCAGCAGCTTAGTGCAGGGTCCCAATTCACCCCTCCACTTT.

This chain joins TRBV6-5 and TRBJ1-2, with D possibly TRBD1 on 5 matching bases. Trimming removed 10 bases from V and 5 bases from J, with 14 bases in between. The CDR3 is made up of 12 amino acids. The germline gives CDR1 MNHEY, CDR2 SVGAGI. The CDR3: CAIWQGPYGYTF. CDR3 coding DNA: TGTGCCATTTGGCAGGGACCATATGGCTACACCTTC.

This CDR3 reads CASTQGTGGGYTF. The CDR3 nucleotides are TGTGCCAGCACCCAGGGGACAGGGGGTGGCTACACCTTC. The chain uses TRBV2 and TRBJ1-2; 11 bases are a match to TRBD1. Trimming removed 7 bases from V and 7 bases from J; junction bases left unmatched: 5. This CDR3 is built from 13 residues. Germline V gene sequence: CDR1 SNHLY, CDR2 FYNNEI. Full variable domain (outside the CDR3, taken from reference TRBV2 and TRBJ1-2): EPEVTQTPSHQVTQMGQEVILRCVPISNHLYFYWYRQILGQKVEFLVSFYNNEISEKSEIFDDQFSVERPDGSNFTLKIRSTKLEDSAMYFCASTQGTGGGYTFGSGTRLTVV.

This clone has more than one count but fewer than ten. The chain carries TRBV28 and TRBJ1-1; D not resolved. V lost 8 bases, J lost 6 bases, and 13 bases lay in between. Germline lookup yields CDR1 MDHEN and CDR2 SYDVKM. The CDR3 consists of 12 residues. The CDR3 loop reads CASGKQIAEAFF. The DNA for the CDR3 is TGTGCCAGCGGCAAGCAAATCGCTGAAGCTTTCTTT. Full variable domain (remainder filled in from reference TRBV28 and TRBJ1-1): DVKVTQSSRYLVKRTGEKVFLECVQDMDHENMFWYRQDPGLGLRLIYFSYDVKMKEKGDIPEGYSVSREKKERFSLILESASTNQTSMYLCASGKQIAEAFFGQGTRLTVV.

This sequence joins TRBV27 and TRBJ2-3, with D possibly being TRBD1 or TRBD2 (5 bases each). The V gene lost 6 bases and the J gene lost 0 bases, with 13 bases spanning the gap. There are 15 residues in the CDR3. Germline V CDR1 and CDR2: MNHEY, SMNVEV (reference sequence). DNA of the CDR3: TGTGCCAGCAGGACAGCGGAAACCAGCACAGATACGCAGTATTTT. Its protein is CASRTAETSTDTQYF.

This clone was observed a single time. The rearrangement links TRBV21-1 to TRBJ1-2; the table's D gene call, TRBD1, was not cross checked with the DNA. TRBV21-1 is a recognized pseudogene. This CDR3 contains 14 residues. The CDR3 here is CASLQGVPNYGYTF. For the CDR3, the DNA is TGTGCCAGCTTACAGGGAGTCCCCAACTATGGCTACACCTTC.

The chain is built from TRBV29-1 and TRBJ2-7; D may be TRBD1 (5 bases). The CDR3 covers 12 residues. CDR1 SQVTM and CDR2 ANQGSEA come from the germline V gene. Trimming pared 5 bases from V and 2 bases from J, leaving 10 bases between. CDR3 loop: CSVIKTAYEQYF. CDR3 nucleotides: TGCAGCGTTATTAAGACAGCCTACGAGCAGTACTTC.

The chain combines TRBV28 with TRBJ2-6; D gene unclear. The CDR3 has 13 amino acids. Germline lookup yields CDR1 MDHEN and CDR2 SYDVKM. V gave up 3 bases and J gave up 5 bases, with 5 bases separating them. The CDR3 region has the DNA TGTGCCAGCAGTTTCCCAAGGGCCAACGTCCTGACTTTC. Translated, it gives CASSFPRANVLTF.

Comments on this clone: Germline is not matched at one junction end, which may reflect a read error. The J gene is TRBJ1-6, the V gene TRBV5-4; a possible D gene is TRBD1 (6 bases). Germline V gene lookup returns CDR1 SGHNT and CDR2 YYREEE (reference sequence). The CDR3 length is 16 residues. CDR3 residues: CASSFSPDRIQSPLYF. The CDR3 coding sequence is TGTGCCAGCAGCTTCTCCCCCGACAGGATCCAATCACCCCTCTACTTT.

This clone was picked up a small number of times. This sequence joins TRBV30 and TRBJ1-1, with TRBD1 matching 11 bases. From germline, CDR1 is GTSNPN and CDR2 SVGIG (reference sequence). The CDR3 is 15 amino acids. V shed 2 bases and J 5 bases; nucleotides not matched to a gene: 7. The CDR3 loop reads CAWSTGQGAHTEAFF. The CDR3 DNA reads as TGTGCCTGGAGTACCGGACAGGGGGCGCATACTGAAGCTTTCTTT.

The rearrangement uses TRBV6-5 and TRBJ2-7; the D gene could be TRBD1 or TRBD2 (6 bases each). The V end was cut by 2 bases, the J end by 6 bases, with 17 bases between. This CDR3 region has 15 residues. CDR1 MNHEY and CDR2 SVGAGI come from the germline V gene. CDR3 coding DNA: TGTGCCAGCAGTTACGGCGGGACATCTTTCTCCGAGCAGTACTTC. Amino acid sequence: CASSYGGTSFSEQYF.

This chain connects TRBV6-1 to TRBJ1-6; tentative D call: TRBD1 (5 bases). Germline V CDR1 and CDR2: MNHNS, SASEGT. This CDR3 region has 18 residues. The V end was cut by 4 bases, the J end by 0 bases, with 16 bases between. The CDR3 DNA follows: TGTGCCAGCAGTGGAGAAGGGGACCGAAGCTCCTATAATTCACCCCTCCACTTT. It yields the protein CASSGEGDRSSYNSPLHF.

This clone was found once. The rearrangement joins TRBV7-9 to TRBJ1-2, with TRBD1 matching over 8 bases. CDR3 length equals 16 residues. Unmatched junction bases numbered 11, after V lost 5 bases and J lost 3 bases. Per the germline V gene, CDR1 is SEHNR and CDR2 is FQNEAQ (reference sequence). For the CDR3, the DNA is TGTGCCAGCAGCCAACTGACAGGGGTGAGGGACTATGGCTACACCTTC. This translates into CASSQLTGVRDYGYTF. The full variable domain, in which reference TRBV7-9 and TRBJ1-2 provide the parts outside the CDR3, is DTGVSQNPRHKITKRGQNVTFRCDPISEHNRLYWYRQTLGQGPEFLTYFQNEAQLEKSRLLSDRFSAERPKGSFSTLEIQRTEQGDSAMYLCASSQLTGVRDYGYTFGSGTRLTVV.

The CDR3 here is CASSMTGRTMNTEAFF. In DNA, the CDR3 is TGTGCCAGCAGCATGACAGGCCGGACGATGAACACTGAAGCTTTCTTT. The V gene is TRBV5-4, the J gene TRBJ1-1; a possible D gene is TRBD1 (6 bases). CDR1 is SGHNT, CDR2 YYREEE, per germline (reference sequence). The CDR3 runs to 16 residues. V lost 4 bases to trimming and J lost 0 bases, with 16 bases between them.

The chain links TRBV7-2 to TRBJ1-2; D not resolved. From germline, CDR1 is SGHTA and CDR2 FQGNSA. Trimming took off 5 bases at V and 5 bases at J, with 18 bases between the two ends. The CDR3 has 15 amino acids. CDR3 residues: CASSPSGSEVYGYTF. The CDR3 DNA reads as TGTGCCAGCAGCCCGAGTGGGTCCGAGGTTTATGGCTACACCTTC.

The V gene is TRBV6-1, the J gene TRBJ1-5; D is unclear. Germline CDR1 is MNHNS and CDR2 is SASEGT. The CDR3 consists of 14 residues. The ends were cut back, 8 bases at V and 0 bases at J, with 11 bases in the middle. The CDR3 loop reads CASLPSYSNQPQHF. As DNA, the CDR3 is TGTGCCAGCCTACCCTCCTATAGCAATCAGCCCCAGCATTTT.

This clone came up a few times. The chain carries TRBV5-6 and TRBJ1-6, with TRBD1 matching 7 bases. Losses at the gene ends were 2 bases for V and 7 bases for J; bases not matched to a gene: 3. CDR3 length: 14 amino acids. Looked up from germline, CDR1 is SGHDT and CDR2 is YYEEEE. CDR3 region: CASSLNRGNSPLHF. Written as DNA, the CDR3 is TGTGCCAGCAGCTTAAACAGGGGCAATTCACCCCTCCACTTT.

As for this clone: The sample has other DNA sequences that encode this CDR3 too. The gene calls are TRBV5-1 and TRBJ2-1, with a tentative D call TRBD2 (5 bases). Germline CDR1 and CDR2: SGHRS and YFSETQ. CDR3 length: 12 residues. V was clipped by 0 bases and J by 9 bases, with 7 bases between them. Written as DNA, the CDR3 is TGCGCCAGCAGCTTGGATCGGGGTGAGCAGTTCTTC. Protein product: CASSLDRGEQFF.

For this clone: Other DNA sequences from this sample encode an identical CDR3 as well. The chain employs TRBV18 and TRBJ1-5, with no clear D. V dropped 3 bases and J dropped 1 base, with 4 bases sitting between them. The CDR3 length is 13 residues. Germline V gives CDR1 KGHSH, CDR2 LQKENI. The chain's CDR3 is CASSPDSNQPQHF. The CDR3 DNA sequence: TGTGCCAGCTCACCGGACAGCAATCAGCCCCAGCATTTT.

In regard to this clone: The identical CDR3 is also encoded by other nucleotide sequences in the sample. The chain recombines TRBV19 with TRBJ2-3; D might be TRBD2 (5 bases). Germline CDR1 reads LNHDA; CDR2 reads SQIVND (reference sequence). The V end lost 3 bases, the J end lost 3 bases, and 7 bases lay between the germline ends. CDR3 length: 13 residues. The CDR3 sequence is CASSMGGTDTQYF. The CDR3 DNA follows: TGTGCCAGTAGTATGGGCGGGACAGATACGCAGTATTTT.

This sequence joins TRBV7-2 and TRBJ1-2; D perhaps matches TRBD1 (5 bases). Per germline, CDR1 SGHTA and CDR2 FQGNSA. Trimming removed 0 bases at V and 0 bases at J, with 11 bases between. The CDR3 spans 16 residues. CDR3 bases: TGTGCCAGCAGCTTAGCCGGGGGAGGGTCTAACTATGGCTACACCTTC. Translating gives CASSLAGGGSNYGYTF.

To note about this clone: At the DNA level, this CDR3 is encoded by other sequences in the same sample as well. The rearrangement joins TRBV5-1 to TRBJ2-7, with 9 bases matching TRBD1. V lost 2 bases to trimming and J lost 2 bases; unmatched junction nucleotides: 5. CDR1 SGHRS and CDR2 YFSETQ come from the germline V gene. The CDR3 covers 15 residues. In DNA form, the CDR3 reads TGCGCCAGCAGCTTAGGACAGGGGTTAACCTACGAGCAGTACTTC. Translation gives CASSLGQGLTYEQYF.

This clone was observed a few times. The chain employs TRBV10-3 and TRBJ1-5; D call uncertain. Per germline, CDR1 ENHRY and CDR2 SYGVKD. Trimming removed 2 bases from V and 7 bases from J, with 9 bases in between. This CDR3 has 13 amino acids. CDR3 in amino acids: CAISETVIQPQHF. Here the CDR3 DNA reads TGTGCCATCAGTGAGACGGTTATACAGCCCCAGCATTTT.